The clone carrying this T cell receptor beta chain was observed a handful of times. Per the study methods: Amplified reference gene primers provided the basis for estimating nucleated cell counts. The method was immunoSEQ multiplex PCR; TCRdb's version includes in-frame clones alone and lacks a portion of them. That table furnishes V, J and clone size, whereas the DNA furnished D and trimming. The data contain tens of thousands of clones, 70% to 90% of them singletons. The sample comes from a study of blood T cell repertoires in COVID-19. Study context: In each case, the material was cDNA or gDNA derived from T cells, B-cell-depleted T cells, or PBMCs.

The CDR3 length is 16 residues. The ends lost 5 bases at V and 1 base at J; junction bases unmatched: 8. From germline, CDR1 is SGHTA and CDR2 FQGNSA. This sequence joins TRBV7-2 and TRBJ2-4, with TRBD2 matching 7 bases. The TCR comes from a man older than 75 with acute or convalescent COVID-19. Source material: peripheral blood. CDR3 sequence reads: CASSPEGGLAKNIQYF. The DNA of the CDR3 is TGTGCCAGCAGCCCTGAGGGAGGGTTGGCCAAAAACATTCAGTACTTC.